This TCR beta chain was recovered during a study of blood T cell repertoires in COVID-19. Background on the study: Whether acute or convalescent, the COVID-19 samples came from the United States, Italy and Spain.

The cohort comprised adults aged 18 to 89 years residing in about 25 US areas. Membership in each cohort depended on participant-reported clinical history. Germline V CDR1 and CDR2: LGHNA, YNFKEQ. The CDR3 length is 19 residues. Trimming removed 0 bases at V and 3 bases at J, with 21 bases between. How the authors handled the data: It was from reference gene primer amplification that nucleated cell counts were estimated. TCRdb's table, derived via immunoSEQ multiplex PCR, lists solely in-frame clones and lacks some. V and J calls plus clone size are reproduced from that table; the DNA served to infer D and trimming. This sample has fewer than 200,000 clones; approximately 80% occur once, and the top ten carry over 9.5%.

What was sequenced was PBMCs or T cells enriched from blood (not recorded which). This clonotype was obtained from a man in his fifties or sixties who had recovered from COVID-19. This sequence joins TRBV4-2 and TRBJ2-4; a possible D gene is TRBD2 (7 bases). The CDR3: CASSQDPGGGRGGKNIQYF. As DNA, the CDR3 is TGTGCCAGCAGCCAAGATCCCGGCGGGGGTCGAGGGGGCAAAAACATTCAGTACTTC.